The clone carrying this TCR beta chain was seen a handful of times. Its target is not known. With a J-beta primer mix and a sample-barcoded 5' primer, a second PCR ran about 6 to 11 cycles. TCRdb ran MiXCR on the 5' RACE reads and lists one entry per CDR3 protein. The repertoire holds about 1.6 million distinct CDR3 sequences, approximately 32% seen once, with 10% to 12% in the top ten. Germline V gives CDR1 SEHNR, CDR2 FQNEAQ (reference sequence). V was pared by 2 bases and J by 1 base, with 8 bases of the junction left unmatched. The CDR3 runs to 19 residues. This specimen comes from a study of blood T cells in healthy people across ages. Notes on the study in general: Per-million-T-cell TCR beta diversity fell roughly linearly with age. The authors considered diversity estimates from one million T cells to be underestimates.

The sample comprised blood. V is TRBV7-9 and J is TRBJ2-5; TRBD2 aligns across 15 bases. The sequence came from a woman aged 30 to 39 in good health. The CDR3 sequence: CASSLSPWGLAGGQETQYF. In DNA form, the CDR3 reads TGTGCCAGCAGCTTAAGCCCCTGGGGACTAGCGGGGGGCCAAGAGACCCAGTACTTC.